This T cell receptor beta chain was observed in a study of blood T cells in healthy people across ages. Whole-study results and caveats: Age advanced and TCR beta diversity per million T cells fell, roughly linearly.

With respect to this clonotype: Its antigen is currently unknown.

A J-beta primer mix and a sample-barcoded 5' primer were used in a second PCR of roughly 6 to 12 cycles. TCRdb reprocessed the 5' RACE reads via MiXCR and lists one record per CDR3 protein. The sample lists under 1,000,000 distinct CDR3 sequences, 46% occurring once. Trimming left V 5 bases short and J 4 bases short, with 14 bases between. CDR1 is MNHNY, CDR2 SVGAGI, per germline (reference sequence). The CDR3 is 15 residues long. Source material: blood. This rearrangement joins TRBV6-6 to TRBJ2-2, with D possibly TRBD2 on 5 matching bases. The receptor was isolated from a man of 80 years or more in good health. CDR3 protein: CASSPRGGGTGELFF. The DNA for the CDR3 is TGTGCCAGCAGTCCCCGAGGCGGAGGCACCGGGGAGCTGTTTTTT.